The rows below give T cell receptor beta chains drawn from one sample of a study of tumor-infiltrating lymphocytes in primary liver carcinoma. TCRdb reprocessed the multiplex PCR reads via MiXCR and lists one record per CDR3 protein. Of some 94,000 distinct CDR3 sequences in the sample, 55% to 70% were seen once. Sample: liver tumor tissue from sampling region 5. Source of these receptors: an older woman with primary liver carcinoma and hepatitis B virus infection. Each CDR3 is given with its conserved first and last residue.

v_call	j_call	cdr3_aa
TRBV11-3	TRBJ2-1	CASSLGEGGRAGYNDLFF
TRBV5-1	TRBJ1-1	CASSLGRGDGGDNIVAFF
TRBV12-3/TRBV12-4	TRBJ1-1	CASTPGGLGAFF
TRBV11-1	TRBJ2-3	CASSLRQCEGESHF
TRBV11-2	TRBJ1-1	CAGSLDPGPISF
TRBV5-4	TRBJ2-1	CASSWGTQTLYNEEFF
TRBV5-5	TRBJ2-2	CASSLFVQGTGKLLF
TRBV6-6	TRBJ2-5	CASKKGAVRETQYF
TRBV6-1	TRBJ2-2	CASQKKDGSNTGELFF
TRBV18	TRBJ2-5	CASSSQGTQYF
TRBV28	TRBJ1-2	CASRQGASYGYTF
TRBV5-4	TRBJ2-7	CANSLAGGRKYEQYF
TRBV11-1	TRBJ2-1	CASSLEASRRYNEQFF
TRBV6-5	TRBJ2-7	CASSYRRLRSKRQYF
TRBV10-2	TRBJ1-4	CTSSEGTTGTEGEKLFF
TRBV11-2	TRBJ2-1	CASSPDVYNEQFF
TRBV5-1	TRBJ2-3	CASGLQGAGSDMQYF
TRBV28	TRBJ1-2	CASKRTGLVYGYTF
TRBV7-9	TRBJ1-1	CASSLGGSPNTEAFF
TRBV11-3	TRBJ2-1	CASGIGRVEWGVDEQFF
TRBV6-5	TRBJ2-7	CASRSSYEQYF
TRBV6-1	TRBJ2-7	CASGAPDRASYEQYF
TRBV6-1	TRBJ2-1	CASSPHIGSGGTDNEQFF
TRBV11-2	TRBJ2-7	CARSRQTQGEVYKQYF
TRBV5-1	TRBJ2-3	CASCLGTLTDTQYF